The rows below give T cell receptor beta chains drawn from one sample of a study of cytomegalovirus exposure and HLA in healthy donors. Here immunoSEQ multiplex PCR was the method, and the copy in TCRdb shows in-frame clones only, minus some. The repertoire includes tens of thousands of clones, about 80% of them detected once, and 9% to 12% sits in the top ten. What was sequenced was PBMCs. Receptors originate from a human donor in good health. CDR3s leave out the opening cysteine and the closing phenylalanine or tryptophan. Fields, in order: clone size, V gene, CDR3 protein. Only some rows state a clone size, as once, few, many or a class for expanded clones.

. | TRBV5-5 | ASSPGQISNQPQH
few | TRBV6-6 | ASRLDLPGELF
. | TRBV9 | ASSPGWSPAYNEQF
. | TRBV15 | ATSARDSIYEQY
. | TRBV18 | ASSQKQGGDSNQPQH
. | TRBV10-2 | ASSESQGHQPQH
. | TRBV5-4 | ASSAVAGGPGNEQF
. | TRBV11-2 | ASSLYAGGTQETQY
. | TRBV19 | ASSNSGADTQY
. | TRBV11-2 | ASSLPTGAYGYT
. | TRBV7-8 | ASSLGRAAF
. | TRBV15 | ATSKGQGKTLAKNIQY
. | TRBV9 | ASSWASGGATDTQY
. | TRBV4-2 | ASSQTGGAETEAF
. | TRBV6-4 | ASSPAPGQDTYGYT
. | TRBV7-9 | ASSPNGTGGNTIY
. | TRBV2 | ASSGTSGRWNEQF
. | TRBV7-2 | ASSQRDTQY